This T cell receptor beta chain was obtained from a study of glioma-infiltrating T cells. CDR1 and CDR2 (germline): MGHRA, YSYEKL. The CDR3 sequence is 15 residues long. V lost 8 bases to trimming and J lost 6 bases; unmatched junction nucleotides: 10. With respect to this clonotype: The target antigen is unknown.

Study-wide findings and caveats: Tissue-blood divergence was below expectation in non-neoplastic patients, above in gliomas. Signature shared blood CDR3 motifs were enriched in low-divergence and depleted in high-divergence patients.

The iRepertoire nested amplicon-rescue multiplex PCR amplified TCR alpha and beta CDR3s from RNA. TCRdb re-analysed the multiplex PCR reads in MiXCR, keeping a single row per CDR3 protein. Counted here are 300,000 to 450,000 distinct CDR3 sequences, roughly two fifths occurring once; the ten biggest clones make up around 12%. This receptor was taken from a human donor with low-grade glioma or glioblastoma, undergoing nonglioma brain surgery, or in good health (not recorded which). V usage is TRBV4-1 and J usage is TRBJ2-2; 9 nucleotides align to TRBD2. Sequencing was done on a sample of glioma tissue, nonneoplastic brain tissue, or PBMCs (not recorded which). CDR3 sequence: CASPSVAGVPGELFF. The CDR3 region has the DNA TGCGCCAGCCCGTCGGTAGCGGGGGTCCCCGGGGAGCTGTTTTTT.